A single sample is the source of the 14 T cell receptor beta chains below, sequenced in a study of shared T cell receptors in the human thymus. Sequencing used immunoSEQ multiplex PCR; TCRdb keeps in-frame clones, though not all of them. The sample lists hundreds of thousands of clones, around 87% occurring once. The sample also formed part of further work on human thymus T cells.

The material sequenced was thymocytes. These receptors were collected from a boy under two years old with a congenital heart defect.

This sequence joins TRBV27 and TRBJ2-3; the match to TRBD2 covers 10 bases. V shed 4 bases and J 4 bases; nucleotides not matched to a gene: 5. Germline V lookup: CDR1 MNHEY, CDR2 SMNVEV (reference sequence). CDR3 length: 15 residues. This CDR3 reads CASSSSGRSADTQYF. CDR3 sequence (DNA): TGTGCCAGCAGTTCTAGCGGGAGAAGTGCAGATACGCAGTATTTT.

This sequence joins TRBV7-2 and TRBJ2-7; TRBD1 matches at 8 bases. Germline trimming cut 2 bases from V and 4 bases from J; bases unmatched to any gene: 4. CDR1 and CDR2 from the germline V gene are SGHTA and FQGNSA. The CDR3 is 14 amino acids. CDR3 sequence (DNA): TGTGCCAGCAGCTTACGCAGGGGGCCTTACGAGCAGTACTTC. Protein sequence: CASSLRRGPYEQYF.

The DNA for the CDR3 is TGTGCCAGCACCCCCCGGGGGGGGGTAAGGGAGCAGTACTTC. Translation gives CASTPRGGVREQYF. This sequence joins TRBV28 and TRBJ2-7, with TRBD2 matching over 8 bases. The CDR3 length is 14 residues. With 7 bases clipped from V and 7 bases from J, the junction kept 12 bases outside the gene matches. CDR1 and CDR2 (germline): MDHEN, SYDVKM.

V is TRBV4-3 and J is TRBJ1-5; 7 nucleotides agree with TRBD1. The CDR3 runs 15 residues. Trimming took 3 bases from V and 4 from J; bases not matched to a gene: 6. From germline, CDR1 is LGHNA and CDR2 YSLEER. The CDR3 here is CASSQRWDSNQPQHF. DNA of the CDR3: TGCGCCAGCAGCCAGCGGTGGGACAGTAATCAGCCCCAGCATTTT.

V and J are TRBV2 and TRBJ1-4, with 9 bases aligning to TRBD1. The V segment lost 2 bases and the J segment 0 bases; nucleotides outside the gene matches: 19. The CDR3 is 22 amino acids. CDR1 and CDR2 from the germline V gene are SNHLY and FYNNEI. The CDR3 region is CASSEMGDRAEGPESTNEKLFF. The CDR3 DNA reads TGTGCCAGCAGTGAAATGGGGGACAGGGCAGAAGGTCCAGAATCAACTAATGAAAAACTGTTTTTT.

This clone was found a few times. The gene calls are TRBV28 and TRBJ1-6, with D possibly TRBD1 on 5 matching bases. Per germline, CDR1 MDHEN and CDR2 SYDVKM. This CDR3 is built from 16 residues. The V end was cut by 3 bases, the J end by 5 bases, with 14 bases between. CDR3 protein: CASSFPDREHNSPLHF. CDR3 sequence (DNA): TGTGCCAGCAGTTTCCCCGACAGAGAACATAATTCACCCCTCCACTTT.

This clone appeared once. The chain has TRBV18 and TRBJ2-7; 9 bases align to TRBD1. The trim removed 0 bases at V and 0 bases at J, leaving 6 bases unmatched. CDR1 is KGHSH and CDR2 is LQKENI in the germline V gene. The CDR3 has 17 amino acids. Written as DNA, the CDR3 is TGTGCCAGCTCACCACCGGAGACAGGGGGGACCTCCTACGAGCAGTACTTC. This gives the protein CASSPPETGGTSYEQYF.

The chain couples TRBV7-9 to TRBJ2-3; the match to TRBD1 covers 9 bases. Germline assignment: CDR1 SEHNR and CDR2 FQNEAQ (reference sequence). There are 16 residues in the CDR3. J was trimmed by 3 bases and V by 5 bases; bases with no gene match: 9. The CDR3 reads CASSPRDREVTDTQYF. The CDR3, as DNA: TGTGCCAGCAGCCCGAGGGACAGGGAAGTAACAGATACGCAGTATTTT.

V usage is TRBV19 and J usage is TRBJ1-6; unclear D gene. This CDR3 spans 13 amino acids. Trimming stripped 9 bases from V and 4 bases from J, with 10 bases between. Per germline, CDR1 LNHDA and CDR2 SQIVND (reference sequence). CDR3 in amino acids: CASSSKYNSPLHF. CDR3 DNA: TGTGCCAGCTCGAGTAAATATAATTCACCCCTCCACTTT.

This clone was recorded a few times. V is TRBV4-1 and J is TRBJ1-3; 8 positions match TRBD1. The CDR3 is made up of 20 amino acids. Germline V gives CDR1 MGHRA, CDR2 YSYEKL. V lost 0 bases to trimming and J lost 0 bases; unmatched junction nucleotides: 13. DNA for the CDR3: TGCGCCAGCAGCCAAGATTTTGACAGGGGTTCCCTTCTCTCTGGAAACACCATATATTTT. Translation: CASSQDFDRGSLLSGNTIYF.

This chain joins TRBV2 and TRBJ2-7; tentative D call: TRBD2 (5 bases). Trimming cost V 6 bases and J 2 bases, with 14 bases left between them. The CDR3 runs 14 residues. Germline CDR1 and CDR2: SNHLY and FYNNEI. CDR3 loop: CASRPRVDPYEQYF. The CDR3 DNA sequence: TGTGCCAGCAGGCCGAGGGTAGATCCCTACGAGCAGTACTTC.

The V gene is TRBV27, the J gene TRBJ1-1; 8 bases align to TRBD1. After removal of 6 bases from V and 0 bases from J, the junction contained 3 bases not matched to a gene. The germline gives CDR1 MNHEY, CDR2 SMNVEV (reference sequence). The CDR3 has 14 amino acids. The CDR3: CASSPGQVNTEAFF. The CDR3, as DNA: TGTGCCAGCAGCCCGGGACAGGTGAACACTGAAGCTTTCTTT.

This clone was counted a few times. The chain recombines TRBV2 with TRBJ1-3; D call uncertain. The CDR3 length is 14 residues. The ends were cut back, 5 bases at V and 0 bases at J, with 8 bases in the middle. CDR1 and CDR2 (germline): SNHLY, FYNNEI. CDR3 sequence reads: CASSLEYSGNTIYF. The DNA for the CDR3 is TGTGCCAGCAGTCTAGAATACTCTGGAAACACCATATATTTT.

The chain carries TRBV5-1 and TRBJ2-1; 8 nucleotides align to TRBD1. Germline trimming cut 7 bases from V and 4 bases from J; bases unmatched to any gene: 7. Per germline, CDR1 SGHRS and CDR2 YFSETQ. CDR3 length: 14 amino acids. CDR3 protein: CASRRTGQYNEQFF. In DNA form, the CDR3 reads TGCGCCAGCCGACGGACAGGGCAATACAATGAGCAGTTCTTC. The complete variable domain, with remaining parts taken from reference TRBV5-1 and TRBJ2-1, reads KAGVTQTPRYLIKTRGQQVTLSCSPISGHRSVSWYQQTPGQGLQFLFEYFSETQRNKGNFPGRFSGRQFSNSRSEMNVSTLELGDSALYLCASRRTGQYNEQFFGPGTRLTVL.